Sequencing of this T cell receptor beta chain was carried out in a study of T-cell memory formation after mild COVID-19. About the study: Largely, the TCR clusters proved donor specific. Study conclusions and caveats: Clones that contracted from day 15 to 85 were balanced CD4/CD8, while later expanders leaned CD4+. Among contracting clones, CD4+ were mainly CM/EM and CD8+ enriched in EMRA. Second-wave clones with a day 37 peak had unconfirmed SARS-CoV-2 specificity.

Concerning this clonotype itself: Its target is not known.

There are 15 residues in the CDR3. In TCRdb, the 5' RACE reads were re-called with MiXCR into one record per CDR3 protein. The table has fewer than 350,000 distinct CDR3 sequences, around 8% seen once. The V and J genes are TRBV21-1 and TRBJ1-1; the table calls TRBD1, which could not be checked here. TRBV21-1 is deemed a pseudogene. Sequencing was done on a sample of PBMCs or a T cell subset sorted from them (not recorded which). This sequence was found in a man between 18 and 35 years old who had mild COVID-19 (a few samples of this study predate the infection). Cell type and time point are not known. CDR3 region: CASSTPDRENTEAFF. The CDR3 DNA reads TGTGCCAGCAGCACCCCGGACAGGGAAAACACTGAAGCTTTCTTT.